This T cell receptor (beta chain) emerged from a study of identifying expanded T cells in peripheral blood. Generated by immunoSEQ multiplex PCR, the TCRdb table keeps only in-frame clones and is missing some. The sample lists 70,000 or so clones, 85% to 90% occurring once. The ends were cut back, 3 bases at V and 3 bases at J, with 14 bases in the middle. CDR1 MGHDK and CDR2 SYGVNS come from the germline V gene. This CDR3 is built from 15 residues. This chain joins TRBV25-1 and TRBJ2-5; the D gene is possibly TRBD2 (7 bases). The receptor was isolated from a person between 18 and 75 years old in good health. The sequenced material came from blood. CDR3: CASSERGPVEETQYF. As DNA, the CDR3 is TGTGCCAGCAGTGAGCGGGGGCCGGTAGAAGAGACCCAGTACTTC.